This T cell receptor (beta chain) emerged from a study of blood T cell repertoires in COVID-19. Study-wide background: The origin of the acute and convalescent COVID-19 samples was the United States, Italy and Spain.

Clones were read by immunoSEQ multiplex PCR, and TCRdb kept only the in-frame ones, dropping some. This table holds roughly 150,000 clones, 83% found once. V lost 8 bases to trimming and J lost 7 bases, with 21 bases between them. The CDR3 consists of 14 residues. Germline V gene lookup returns CDR1 MDHEN and CDR2 SYDVKM. The source is an elderly woman with acute or convalescent COVID-19. Sequences were obtained from peripheral blood. The chain combines TRBV28 with TRBJ2-7, with a weak D call TRBD2 (6 bases). The CDR3 here is CASHAMGQGGEQYF. CDR3 DNA: TGTGCCAGCCACGCAATGGGGCAGGGAGGTGAGCAGTACTTC.